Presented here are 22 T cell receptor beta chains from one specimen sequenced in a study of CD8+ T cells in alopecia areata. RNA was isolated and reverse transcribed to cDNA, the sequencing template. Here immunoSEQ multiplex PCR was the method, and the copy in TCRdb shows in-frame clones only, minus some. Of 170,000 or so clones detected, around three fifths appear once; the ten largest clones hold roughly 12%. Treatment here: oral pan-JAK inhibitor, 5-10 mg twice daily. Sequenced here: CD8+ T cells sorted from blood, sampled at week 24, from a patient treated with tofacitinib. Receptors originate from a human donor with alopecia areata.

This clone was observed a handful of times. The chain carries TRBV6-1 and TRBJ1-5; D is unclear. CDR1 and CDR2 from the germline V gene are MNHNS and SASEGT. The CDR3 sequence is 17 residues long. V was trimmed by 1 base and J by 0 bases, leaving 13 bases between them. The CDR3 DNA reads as TGTGCCAGCAGTGAAGAATTGGAGATATCTAGCAATCAGCCCCAGCATTTT. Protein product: CASSEELEISSNQPQHF.

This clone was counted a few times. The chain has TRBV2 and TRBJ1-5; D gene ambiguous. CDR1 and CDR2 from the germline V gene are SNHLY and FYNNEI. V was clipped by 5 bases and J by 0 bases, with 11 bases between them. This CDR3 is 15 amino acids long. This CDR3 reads CASSQHGNSNQPQHF. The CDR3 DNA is TGTGCCAGCAGTCAACACGGTAATAGCAATCAGCCCCAGCATTTT.

CDR3 loop: CASSILIRTSKGEQFF. Written as DNA, the CDR3 is TGTGCCAGTAGTATCTTGATAAGGACTAGCAAGGGTGAGCAGTTCTTC. This chain links TRBV19 with TRBJ2-1; 8 bases map to TRBD2. The CDR3 is 16 amino acids. J gave up 9 bases and V 3 bases, and 13 bases lay outside the gene matches. Per germline, CDR1 LNHDA and CDR2 SQIVND (reference sequence).

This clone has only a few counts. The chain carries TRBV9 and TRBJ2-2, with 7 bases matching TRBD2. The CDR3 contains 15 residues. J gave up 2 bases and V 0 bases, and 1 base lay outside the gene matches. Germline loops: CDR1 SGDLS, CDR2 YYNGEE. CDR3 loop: CASSVGGGNTGELFF. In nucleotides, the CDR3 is TGTGCCAGCAGCGTAGGCGGGGGAAACACCGGGGAGCTGTTTTTT.

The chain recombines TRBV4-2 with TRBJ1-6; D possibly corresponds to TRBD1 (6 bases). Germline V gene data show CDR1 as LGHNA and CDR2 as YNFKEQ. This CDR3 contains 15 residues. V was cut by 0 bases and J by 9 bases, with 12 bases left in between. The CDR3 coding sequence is TGTGCCAGCAGCCAAGAAGCGCAGGGGTTTTCACCCCTCCACTTT. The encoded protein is CASSQEAQGFSPLHF.

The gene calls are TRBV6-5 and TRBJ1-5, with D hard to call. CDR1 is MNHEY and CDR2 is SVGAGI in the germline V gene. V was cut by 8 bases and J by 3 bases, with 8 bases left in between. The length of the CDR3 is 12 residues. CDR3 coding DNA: TGTGCCAGCGGGGTCAACAATCAGCCCCAGCATTTT. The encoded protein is CASGVNNQPQHF.

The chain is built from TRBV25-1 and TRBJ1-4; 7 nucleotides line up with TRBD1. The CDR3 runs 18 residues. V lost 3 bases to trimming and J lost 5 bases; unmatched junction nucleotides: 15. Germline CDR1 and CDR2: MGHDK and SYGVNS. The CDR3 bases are TGTGCCAGCAGTGATTCCTACCTCACGGACAGGAAAAATGAAAAACTGTTTTTT. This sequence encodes CASSDSYLTDRKNEKLFF.

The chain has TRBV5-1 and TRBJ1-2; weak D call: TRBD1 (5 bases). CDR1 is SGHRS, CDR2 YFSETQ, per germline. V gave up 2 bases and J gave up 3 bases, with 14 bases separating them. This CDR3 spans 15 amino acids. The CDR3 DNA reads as TGCGCCAGCAGCTTCGGACTCGACAGCGACTATGGCTACACCTTC. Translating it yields CASSFGLDSDYGYTF.

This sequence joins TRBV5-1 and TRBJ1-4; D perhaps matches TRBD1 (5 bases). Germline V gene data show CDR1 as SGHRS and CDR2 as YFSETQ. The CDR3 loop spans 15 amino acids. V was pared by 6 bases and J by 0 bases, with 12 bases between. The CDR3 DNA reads TGCGCCAGCAAGACAGAACCAGCAACTAATGAAAAACTGTTTTTT. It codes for CASKTEPATNEKLFF.

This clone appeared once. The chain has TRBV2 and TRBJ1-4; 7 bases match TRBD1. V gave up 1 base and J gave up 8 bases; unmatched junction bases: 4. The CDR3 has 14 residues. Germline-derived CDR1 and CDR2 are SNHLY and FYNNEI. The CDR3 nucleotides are TGTGCCAGCAGTGAAGGGGGGACAGTCGAAAAACTGTTTTTT. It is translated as CASSEGGTVEKLFF.

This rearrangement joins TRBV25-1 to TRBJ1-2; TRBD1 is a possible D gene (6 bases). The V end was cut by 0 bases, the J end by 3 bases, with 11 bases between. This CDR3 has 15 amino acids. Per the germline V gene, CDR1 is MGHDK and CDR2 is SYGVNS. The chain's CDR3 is CASSEYRGIDYGYTF. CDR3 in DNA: TGTGCCAGCAGTGAATATAGGGGGATCGACTATGGCTACACCTTC.

The CDR3 reads CASSLAVTTMNTEAFF. Written as DNA, the CDR3 is TGTGCCAGCAGCTTGGCAGTTACAACGATGAACACTGAAGCTTTCTTT. The chain links TRBV5-4 to TRBJ1-1, with D unclear. The V gene lost 0 bases and the J gene lost 0 bases, with 12 bases spanning the gap. CDR1 is SGHNT and CDR2 is YYREEE in the germline V gene (reference sequence). The CDR3 loop spans 16 amino acids. Supplemented by reference TRBV5-4 and TRBJ1-1, the full variable domain reads ETGVTQSPTHLIKTRGQQVTLRCSSQSGHNTVSWYQQALGQGPQFIFQYYREEENGRGNFPPRFSGLQFPNYSSELNVNALELDDSALYLCASSLAVTTMNTEAFFGQGTRLTVV.

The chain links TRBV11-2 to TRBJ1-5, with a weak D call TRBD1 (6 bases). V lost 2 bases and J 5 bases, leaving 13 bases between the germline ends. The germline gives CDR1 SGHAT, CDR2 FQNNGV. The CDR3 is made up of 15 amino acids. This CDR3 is CASSLRTGRDQPQHF. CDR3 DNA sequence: TGTGCCAGCAGCTTAAGAACAGGGAGAGATCAGCCCCAGCATTTT.

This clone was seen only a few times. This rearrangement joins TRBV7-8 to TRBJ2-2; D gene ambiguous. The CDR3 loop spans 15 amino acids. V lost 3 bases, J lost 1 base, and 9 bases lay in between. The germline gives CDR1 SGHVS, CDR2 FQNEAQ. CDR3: CASSLPQRNTGELFF. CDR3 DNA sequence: TGTGCCAGCAGCTTGCCCCAGCGGAACACCGGGGAGCTGTTTTTT.

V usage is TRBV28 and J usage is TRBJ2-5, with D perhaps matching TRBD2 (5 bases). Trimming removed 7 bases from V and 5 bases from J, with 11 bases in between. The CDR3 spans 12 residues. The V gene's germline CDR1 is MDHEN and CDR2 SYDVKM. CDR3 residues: CASKDAGETQYF. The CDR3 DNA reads TGTGCCAGCAAGGACGCGGGCGAGACCCAGTACTTC.

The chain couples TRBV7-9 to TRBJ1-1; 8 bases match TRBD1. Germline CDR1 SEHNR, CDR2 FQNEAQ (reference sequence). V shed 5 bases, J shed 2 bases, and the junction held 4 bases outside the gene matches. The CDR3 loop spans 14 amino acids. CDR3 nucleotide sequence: TGTGCCAGCAGCCCGACAGGGGATAACACTGAAGCTTTCTTT. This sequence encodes CASSPTGDNTEAFF. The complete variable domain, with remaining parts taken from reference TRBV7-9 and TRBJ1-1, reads DTGVSQNPRHKITKRGQNVTFRCDPISEHNRLYWYRQTLGQGPEFLTYFQNEAQLEKSRLLSDRFSAERPKGSFSTLEIQRTEQGDSAMYLCASSPTGDNTEAFFGQGTRLTVV.

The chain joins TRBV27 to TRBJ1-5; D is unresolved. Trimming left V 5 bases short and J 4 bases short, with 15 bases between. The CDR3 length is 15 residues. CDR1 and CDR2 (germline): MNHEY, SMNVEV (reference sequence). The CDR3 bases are TGTGCCAGCAGTCCGATAGGTGGTGGTAATCAGCCCCAGCATTTT. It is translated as CASSPIGGGNQPQHF.

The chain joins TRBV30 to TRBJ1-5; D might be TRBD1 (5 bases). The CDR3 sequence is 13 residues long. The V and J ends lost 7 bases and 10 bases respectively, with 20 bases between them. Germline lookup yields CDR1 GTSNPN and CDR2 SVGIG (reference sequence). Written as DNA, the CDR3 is TGTGCCTACGATACGGGGGGGACCGTTCCCCAGCATTTT. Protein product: CAYDTGGTVPQHF.

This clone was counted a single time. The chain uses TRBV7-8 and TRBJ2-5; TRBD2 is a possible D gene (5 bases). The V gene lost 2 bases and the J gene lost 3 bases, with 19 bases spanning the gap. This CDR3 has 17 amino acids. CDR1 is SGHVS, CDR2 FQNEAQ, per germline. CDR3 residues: CASSLMRATGWKETQYF. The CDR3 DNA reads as TGTGCCAGCAGCTTAATGAGGGCGACGGGTTGGAAAGAGACCCAGTACTTC.

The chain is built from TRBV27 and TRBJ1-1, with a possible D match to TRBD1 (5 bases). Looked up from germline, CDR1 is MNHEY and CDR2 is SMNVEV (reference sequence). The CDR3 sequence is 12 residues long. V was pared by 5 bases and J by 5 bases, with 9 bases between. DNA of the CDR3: TGTGCCAGCAGTGCGGGGGGGACTGAAGCTTTCTTT. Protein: CASSAGGTEAFF.

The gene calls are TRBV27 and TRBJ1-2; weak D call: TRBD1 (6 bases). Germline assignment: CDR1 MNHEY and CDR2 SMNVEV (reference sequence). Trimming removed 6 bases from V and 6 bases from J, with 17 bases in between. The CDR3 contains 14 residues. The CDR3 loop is CASRPGSGADGYTF. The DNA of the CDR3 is TGTGCCAGCAGACCAGGGTCAGGGGCAGATGGCTACACCTTC.

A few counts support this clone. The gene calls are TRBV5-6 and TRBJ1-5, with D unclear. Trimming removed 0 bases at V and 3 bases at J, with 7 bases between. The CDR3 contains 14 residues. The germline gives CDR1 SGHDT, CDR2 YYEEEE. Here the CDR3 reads CASSLGGNNQPQHF. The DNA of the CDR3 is TGTGCCAGCAGCTTGGGGGGTAACAATCAGCCCCAGCATTTT.